Detailed here is one TCR beta chain. V lost 5 bases, J lost 5 bases, and 8 bases stayed unmatched. Per germline, CDR1 LNHDA and CDR2 SQIVND (reference sequence). The CDR3 runs 16 residues. This sample was taken from a study of blood T cell repertoires in COVID-19. Profiling relied on immunoSEQ multiplex PCR, and the TCRdb table lists in-frame clones only, not all of them. The data contain some 24,000 clones, approximately 88% of them singletons. Source material: peripheral blood. The source of this sequence is a man aged 70-80 years with COVID-19, enrolled during active disease. This rearrangement joins TRBV19 to TRBJ2-7; 14 bases line up with TRBD2. CDR3 nucleotides: TGTGCCAGTAGTCCCCGGACTAGCGGGGGGCGAAACGAGCAGTACTTC. It is translated as CASSPRTSGGRNEQYF.